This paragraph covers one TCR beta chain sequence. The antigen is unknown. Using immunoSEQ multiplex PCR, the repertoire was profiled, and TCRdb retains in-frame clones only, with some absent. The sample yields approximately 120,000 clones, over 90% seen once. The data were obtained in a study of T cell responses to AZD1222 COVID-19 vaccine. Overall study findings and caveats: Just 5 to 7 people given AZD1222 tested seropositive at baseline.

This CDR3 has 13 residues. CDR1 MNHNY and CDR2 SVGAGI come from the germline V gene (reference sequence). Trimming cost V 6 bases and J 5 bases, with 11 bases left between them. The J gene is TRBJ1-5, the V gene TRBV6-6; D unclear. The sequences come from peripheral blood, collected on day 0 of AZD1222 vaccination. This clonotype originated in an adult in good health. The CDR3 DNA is TGTGCCAGCAGGTGGGCGGGCGATCAGCCCCAGCATTTT. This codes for CASRWAGDQPQHF.